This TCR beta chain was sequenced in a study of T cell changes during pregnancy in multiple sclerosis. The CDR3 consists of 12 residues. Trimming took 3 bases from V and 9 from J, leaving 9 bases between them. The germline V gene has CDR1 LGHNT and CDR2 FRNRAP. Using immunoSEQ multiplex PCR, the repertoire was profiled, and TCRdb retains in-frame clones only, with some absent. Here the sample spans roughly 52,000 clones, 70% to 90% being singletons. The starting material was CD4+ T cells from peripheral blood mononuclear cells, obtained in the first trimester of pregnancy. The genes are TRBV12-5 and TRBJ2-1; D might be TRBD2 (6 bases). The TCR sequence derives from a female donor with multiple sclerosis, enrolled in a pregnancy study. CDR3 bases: TGTGCTAGTGGTTTCCGGGGAGGTGAGCAGTTCTTC. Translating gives CASGFRGGEQFF.